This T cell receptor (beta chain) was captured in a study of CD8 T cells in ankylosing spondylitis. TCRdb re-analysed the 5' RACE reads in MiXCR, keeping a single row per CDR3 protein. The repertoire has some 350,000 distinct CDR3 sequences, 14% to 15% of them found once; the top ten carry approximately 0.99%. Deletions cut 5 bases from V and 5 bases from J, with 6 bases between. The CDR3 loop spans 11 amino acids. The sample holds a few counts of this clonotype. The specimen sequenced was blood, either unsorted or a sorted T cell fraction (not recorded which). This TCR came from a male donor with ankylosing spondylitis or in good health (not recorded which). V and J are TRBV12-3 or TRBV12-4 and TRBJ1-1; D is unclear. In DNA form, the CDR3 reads TGTGCCAGCAGTGTGAGGACTGAAGCTTTCTTT. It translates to CASSVRTEAFF.